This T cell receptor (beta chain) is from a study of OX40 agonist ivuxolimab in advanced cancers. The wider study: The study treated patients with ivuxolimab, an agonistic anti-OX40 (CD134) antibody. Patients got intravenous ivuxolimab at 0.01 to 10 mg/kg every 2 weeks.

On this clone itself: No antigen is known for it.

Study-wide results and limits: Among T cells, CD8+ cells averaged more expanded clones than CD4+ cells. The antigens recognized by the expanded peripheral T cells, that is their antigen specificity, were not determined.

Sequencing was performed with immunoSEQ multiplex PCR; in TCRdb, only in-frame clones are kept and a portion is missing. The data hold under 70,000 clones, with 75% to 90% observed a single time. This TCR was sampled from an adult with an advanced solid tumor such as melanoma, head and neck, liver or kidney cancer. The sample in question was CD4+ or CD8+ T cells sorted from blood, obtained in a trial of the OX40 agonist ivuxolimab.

The CDR3 coding sequence is TGCGCCAGCAGCTTCAACAGGGCCCTTAATTCACCCCTCCACTTT. Protein sequence: CASSFNRALNSPLHF. V and J are TRBV5-1 and TRBJ1-6; possibly TRBD1 for D (6 bases). The CDR3 covers 15 residues. V lost 2 bases and J 6 bases, leaving 12 bases between the germline ends. Germline values: CDR1 SGHRS, CDR2 YFSETQ.